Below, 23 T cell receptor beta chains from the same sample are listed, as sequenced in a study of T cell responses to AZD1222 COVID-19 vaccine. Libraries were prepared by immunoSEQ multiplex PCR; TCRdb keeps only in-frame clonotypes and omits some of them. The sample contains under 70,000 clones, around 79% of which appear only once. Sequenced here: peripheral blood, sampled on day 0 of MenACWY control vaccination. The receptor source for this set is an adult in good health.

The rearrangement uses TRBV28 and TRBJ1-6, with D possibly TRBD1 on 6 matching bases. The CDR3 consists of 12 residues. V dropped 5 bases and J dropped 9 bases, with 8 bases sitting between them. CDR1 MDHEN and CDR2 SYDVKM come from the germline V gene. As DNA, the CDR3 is TGTGCCAGCAGTCTACAGGGTTCACCCCTCCACTTT. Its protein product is CASSLQGSPLHF.

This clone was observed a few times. The CDR3, as DNA: TGTGCCAGTAGTGATCGGATATTGGATAGCACTGAAGCTTTCTTT. Amino acids: CASSDRILDSTEAFF. This chain links TRBV19 with TRBJ1-1; D is uncertain. The CDR3 has 15 residues. V lost 5 bases and J 4 bases, leaving 17 bases between the germline ends. Germline V CDR1 and CDR2: LNHDA, SQIVND (reference sequence). The whole variable domain, remainder taken from reference TRBV19 and TRBJ1-1, is DGGITQSPKYLFRKEGQNVTLSCEQNLNHDAMYWYRQDPGQGLRLIYYSQIVNDFQKGDIAEGYSVSREKKESFPLTVTSAQKNPTAFYLCASSDRILDSTEAFFGQGTRLTVV.

The CDR3 coding sequence is TGTGCCTGGAGTGTACAAGGACTAGCGGGGGTGGAGACCCAGTACTTC. Residues: CAWSVQGLAGVETQYF. J is TRBJ2-5 and V is TRBV30; 13 nucleotides agree with TRBD2. The CDR3 is 16 residues long. Losses at the gene ends were 0 bases for V and 5 bases for J; bases not matched to a gene: 6. Germline assignment: CDR1 GTSNPN and CDR2 SVGIG (reference sequence).

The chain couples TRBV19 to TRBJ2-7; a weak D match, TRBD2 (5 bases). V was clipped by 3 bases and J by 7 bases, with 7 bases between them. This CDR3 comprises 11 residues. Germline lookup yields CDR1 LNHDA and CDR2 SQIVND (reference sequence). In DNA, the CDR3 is TGTGCCAGTAGTATTCGGGAAGAGCAGTACTTC. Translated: CASSIREEQYF.

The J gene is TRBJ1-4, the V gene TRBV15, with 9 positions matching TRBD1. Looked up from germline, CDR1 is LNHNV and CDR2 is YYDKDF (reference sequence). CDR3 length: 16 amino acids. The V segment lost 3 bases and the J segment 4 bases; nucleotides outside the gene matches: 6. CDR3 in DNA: TGTGCCACCAGCAGGACAACAGGGGGCCGTAATGAAAAACTGTTTTTT. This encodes CATSRTTGGRNEKLFF.

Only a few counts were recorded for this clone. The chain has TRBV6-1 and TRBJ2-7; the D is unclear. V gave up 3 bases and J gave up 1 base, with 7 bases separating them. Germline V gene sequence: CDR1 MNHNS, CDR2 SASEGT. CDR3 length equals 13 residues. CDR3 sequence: CASSDVGSYEQYF. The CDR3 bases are TGTGCCAGCAGTGACGTGGGGTCCTACGAGCAGTACTTC.

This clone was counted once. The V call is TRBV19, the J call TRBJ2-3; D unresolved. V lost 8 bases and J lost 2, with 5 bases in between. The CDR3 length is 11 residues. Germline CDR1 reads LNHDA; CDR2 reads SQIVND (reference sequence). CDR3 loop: CASGYTDTQYF. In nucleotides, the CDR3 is TGTGCCAGTGGCTACACAGATACGCAGTATTTT.

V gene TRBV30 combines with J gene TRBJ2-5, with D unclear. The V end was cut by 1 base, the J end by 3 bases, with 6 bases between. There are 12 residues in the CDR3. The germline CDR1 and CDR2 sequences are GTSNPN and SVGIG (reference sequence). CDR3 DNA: TGTGCCTGGAGTGCCTCAAAAGAGACCCAGTACTTC. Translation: CAWSASKETQYF.

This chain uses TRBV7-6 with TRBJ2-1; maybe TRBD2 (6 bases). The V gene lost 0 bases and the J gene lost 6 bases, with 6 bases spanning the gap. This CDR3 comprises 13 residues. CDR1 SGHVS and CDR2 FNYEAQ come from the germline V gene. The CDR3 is CASSLAGGNEQFF. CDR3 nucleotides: TGTGCCAGCAGCTTAGCGGGGGGCAATGAGCAGTTCTTC.

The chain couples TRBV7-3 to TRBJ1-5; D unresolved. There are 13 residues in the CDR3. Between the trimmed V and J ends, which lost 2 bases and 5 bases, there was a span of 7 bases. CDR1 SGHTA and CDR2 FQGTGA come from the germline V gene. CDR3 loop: CASSLQRDQPQHF. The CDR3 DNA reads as TGTGCCAGCAGCTTACAAAGGGATCAGCCCCAGCATTTT.

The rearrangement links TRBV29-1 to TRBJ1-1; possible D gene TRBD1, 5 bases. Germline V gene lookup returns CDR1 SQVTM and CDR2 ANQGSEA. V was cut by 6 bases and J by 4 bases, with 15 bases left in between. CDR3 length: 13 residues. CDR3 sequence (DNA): TGCAGCGTGGAGGGGACGGTCGCCACTGAAGCTTTCTTT. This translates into CSVEGTVATEAFF.

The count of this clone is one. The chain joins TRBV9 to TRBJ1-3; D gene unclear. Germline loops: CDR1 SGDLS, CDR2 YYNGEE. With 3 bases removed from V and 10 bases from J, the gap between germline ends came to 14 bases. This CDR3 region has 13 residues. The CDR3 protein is CASSATTETTIYF. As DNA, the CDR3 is TGTGCCAGCAGCGCCACTACCGAAACTACCATATATTTT.

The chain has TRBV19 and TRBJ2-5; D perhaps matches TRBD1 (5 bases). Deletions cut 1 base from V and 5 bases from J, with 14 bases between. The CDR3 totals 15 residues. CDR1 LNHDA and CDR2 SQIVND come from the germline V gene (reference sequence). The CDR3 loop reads CASSIGLDTKETQYF. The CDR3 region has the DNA TGTGCCAGTAGTATAGGCCTGGACACTAAGGAGACCCAGTACTTC.

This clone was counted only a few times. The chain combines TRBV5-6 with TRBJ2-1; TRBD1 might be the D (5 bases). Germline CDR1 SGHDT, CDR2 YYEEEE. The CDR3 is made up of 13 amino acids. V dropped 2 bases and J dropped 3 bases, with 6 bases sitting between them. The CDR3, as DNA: TGTGCCAGCAGCTTTCAGGGCTACAATGAGCAGTTCTTC. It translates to CASSFQGYNEQFF.

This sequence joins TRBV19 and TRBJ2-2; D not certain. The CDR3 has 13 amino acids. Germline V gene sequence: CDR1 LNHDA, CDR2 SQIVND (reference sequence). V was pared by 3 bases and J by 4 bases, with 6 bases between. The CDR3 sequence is CASSILGTGELFF. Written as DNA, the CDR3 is TGTGCCAGTAGTATTTTGGGCACCGGGGAGCTGTTTTTT.

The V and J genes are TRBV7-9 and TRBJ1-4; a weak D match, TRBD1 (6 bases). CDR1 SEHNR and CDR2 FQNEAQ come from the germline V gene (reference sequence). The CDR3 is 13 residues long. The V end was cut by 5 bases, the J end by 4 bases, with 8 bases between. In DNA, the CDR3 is TGTGCCAGCAGCGGACAGAGTAATGAAAAACTGTTTTTT. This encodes CASSGQSNEKLFF.

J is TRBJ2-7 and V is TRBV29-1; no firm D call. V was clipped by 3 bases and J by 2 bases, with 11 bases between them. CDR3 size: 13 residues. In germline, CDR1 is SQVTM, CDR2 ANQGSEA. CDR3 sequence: CSVELDRTYEQYF. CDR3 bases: TGCAGCGTTGAGTTGGACCGAACCTACGAGCAGTACTTC.

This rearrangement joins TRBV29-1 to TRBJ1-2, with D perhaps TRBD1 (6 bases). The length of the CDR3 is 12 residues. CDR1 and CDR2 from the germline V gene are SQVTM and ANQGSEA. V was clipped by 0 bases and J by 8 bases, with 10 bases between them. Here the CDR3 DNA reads TGCAGCGTTGAAGATCCTGGGACAGGCTACACCTTC. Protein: CSVEDPGTGYTF. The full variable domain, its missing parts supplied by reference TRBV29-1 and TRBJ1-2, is SAVISQKPSRDICQRGTSLTIQCQVDSQVTMMFWYRQQPGQSLTLIATANQGSEATYESGFVIDKFPISRPNLTFSTLTVSNMSPEDSSIYLCSVEDPGTGYTFGSGTRLTVV.

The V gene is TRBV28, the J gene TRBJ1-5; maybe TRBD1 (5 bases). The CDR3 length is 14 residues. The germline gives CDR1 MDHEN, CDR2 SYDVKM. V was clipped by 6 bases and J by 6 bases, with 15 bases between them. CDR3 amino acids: CASSRRRGGQPQHF. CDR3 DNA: TGTGCCAGCAGCCGGCGGAGGGGCGGTCAGCCCCAGCATTTT.

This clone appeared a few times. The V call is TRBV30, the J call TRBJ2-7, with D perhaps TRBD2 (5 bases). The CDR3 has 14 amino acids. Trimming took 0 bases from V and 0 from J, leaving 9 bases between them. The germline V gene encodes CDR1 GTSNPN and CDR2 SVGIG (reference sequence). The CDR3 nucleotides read TGTGCCTGGAGTGTAGCCGGGGTCTCCTACGAGCAGTACTTC. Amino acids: CAWSVAGVSYEQYF.

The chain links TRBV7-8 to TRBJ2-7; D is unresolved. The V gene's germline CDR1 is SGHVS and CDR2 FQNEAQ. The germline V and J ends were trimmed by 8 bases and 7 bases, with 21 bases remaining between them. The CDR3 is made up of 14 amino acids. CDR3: CASRVEPGSEEQYF. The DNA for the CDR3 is TGTGCCAGCCGCGTCGAGCCCGGCTCGGAGGAGCAGTACTTC.

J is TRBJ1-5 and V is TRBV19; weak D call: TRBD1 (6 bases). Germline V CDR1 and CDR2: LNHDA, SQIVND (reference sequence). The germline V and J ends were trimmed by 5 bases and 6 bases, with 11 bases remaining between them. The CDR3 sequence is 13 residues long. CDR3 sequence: CASSGGQGQPQHF. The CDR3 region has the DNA TGTGCCAGTAGTGGGGGGCAGGGTCAGCCCCAGCATTTT.

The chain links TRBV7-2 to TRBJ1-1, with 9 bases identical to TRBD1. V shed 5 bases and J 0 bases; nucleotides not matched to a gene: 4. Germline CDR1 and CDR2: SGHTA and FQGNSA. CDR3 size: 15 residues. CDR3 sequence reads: CASSRDRVLNTEAFF. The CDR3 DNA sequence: TGTGCCAGCAGCCGGGACAGGGTATTGAACACTGAAGCTTTCTTT.